This T cell receptor beta chain was retrieved from a study of cytomegalovirus exposure and HLA in healthy donors. Overall study findings and caveats: Evidence from a later analysis indicated that most CMV-associated TCR beta chains looked HLA-restricted. Reportedly, diagnosis of cytomegalovirus status by the classifier showed high specificity and sensitivity. Researchers left out some V segments, among them TRBV6-2 and TRBV6-3, as indistinguishable.

13 Jbeta primers and 60 Vbeta primers were used for the PCR. Libraries were prepared by immunoSEQ multiplex PCR; TCRdb keeps only in-frame clonotypes and omits some of them. The table lists 90,000 or so clones, about 74% of them singletons. V shed 3 bases and J shed 3 bases, with 12 bases lying between them. This CDR3 contains 14 residues. The V gene's germline CDR1 is SGHKS and CDR2 YYEKEE (reference sequence). About this clone: Its target is unknown.

Sequencing was performed on PBMCs. The clonotype comes from a woman aged 45 to 65 in good health and CMV-seropositive. The chain is built from TRBV5-5 and TRBJ1-1, with D possibly being TRBD1 (5 bases). The CDR3 DNA reads TGTGCCAGCAGCTCGGGGGTTTCCTACACTGAAGCTTTCTTT. Translated: CASSSGVSYTEAFF.